This TCR beta chain was sequenced in a study of immune reconstitution after stem cell transplant in scleroderma. This CDR3 contains 14 residues. V shed 1 base and J 3 bases; nucleotides not matched to a gene: 4. The germline V gene has CDR1 DFQATT and CDR2 SNEGSKA (reference sequence). TCRdb re-called the RT-PCR reads with MiXCR, one entry per CDR3 protein. This sample has about 4,800 distinct CDR3 sequences, with 8.5% found just once. The chain uses TRBV20-1 and TRBJ1-1; 8 bases are shared with TRBD1. The receptor's source is a male donor with systemic sclerosis. This sample was obtained before or after autologous hematopoietic stem cell transplantation (not recorded which). For the CDR3, the DNA is TGCAGTGCTAGAGCAGGGGGCCTTTACACTGAAGCTTTCTTT. This encodes CSARAGGLYTEAFF.